A single sample is the source of the 27 T cell receptor beta chains below, sequenced in a study of OX40 agonist ivuxolimab in advanced cancers. To prepare the library, the immunoSEQ multiplex PCR assay was applied. This is the immuneACCESS table as TCRdb keeps it, with only in-frame sequences that have V and J called. A part of the clones is gone; compared with another copy, unresolved V genes explain less than half, and the rest is unexplained. The table for this sample lists roughly 60,000 clones; around 83% of them were counted only once. The ten most abundant clones make up 27% of the sample. This specimen consisted of CD4+ or CD8+ T cells sorted from blood, obtained in a trial of the OX40 agonist ivuxolimab. These receptors were collected from an adult with an advanced solid tumor such as melanoma, head and neck, liver or kidney cancer.

This chain joins TRBV4-3 and TRBJ2-3; tentative D call: TRBD2 (5 bases). Germline V gene data show CDR1 as LGHNA and CDR2 as YSLEER. The CDR3 spans 15 residues. Between the trimmed V and J ends, which lost 1 base and 1 base, there was a span of 9 bases. DNA of the CDR3: TGCGCCAGCAGCCAAGGAGGGTCCCGCACAGATACGCAGTATTTT. Translated: CASSQGGSRTDTQYF.

The chain employs TRBV11-2 and TRBJ2-3, with TRBD2 as a possible D gene (5 bases). Germline V lookup: CDR1 SGHAT, CDR2 FQNNGV. The CDR3 has 12 amino acids. Trimming cost V 5 bases and J 5 bases, with 8 bases left between them. The CDR3 spells CASSAGEDTQYF. CDR3 nucleotide sequence: TGTGCCAGCAGCGCCGGGGAAGATACGCAGTATTTT. Filled out from reference TRBV11-2 and TRBJ2-3, the complete variable domain reads EAGVAQSPRYKIIEKRQSVAFWCNPISGHATLYWYQQILGQGPKLLIQFQNNGVVDDSQLPKDRFSAERLKGVDSTLKIQPAKLEDSAVYLCASSAGEDTQYFGPGTRLTVL.

This clone is medium-sized in the sample. V usage is TRBV5-6 and J usage is TRBJ2-4; possible D gene TRBD1, 7 bases. CDR3 size: 14 residues. CDR1 and CDR2 (germline): SGHDT, YYEEEE. Trimming pared 3 bases from V and 8 bases from J, leaving 15 bases between. The CDR3 is CASSSRDRGYIQYF. DNA for the CDR3: TGTGCCAGCAGCTCGCGGGACAGAGGATACATTCAGTACTTC.

This sequence joins TRBV4-3 and TRBJ2-7; D call uncertain. CDR1 is LGHNA, CDR2 YSLEER, per germline. The CDR3 has 13 amino acids. V gave up 3 bases and J gave up 7 bases, with 13 bases separating them. This chain's CDR3 is CASSQQREWEQYF. CDR3 coding DNA: TGCGCCAGCAGCCAGCAAAGGGAATGGGAGCAGTACTTC.

This chain uses TRBV11-2 with TRBJ2-7; 7 nucleotides line up with TRBD1. The CDR3 is 14 amino acids. The ends lost 7 bases at V and 0 bases at J; junction bases unmatched: 6. Germline assignment: CDR1 SGHAT and CDR2 FQNNGV. The CDR3 DNA reads TGTGCCAGCACCCGGGACAGCTACTCCTACGAGCAGTACTTC. It translates to CASTRDSYSYEQYF. The whole variable domain, remainder taken from reference TRBV11-2 and TRBJ2-7, is EAGVAQSPRYKIIEKRQSVAFWCNPISGHATLYWYQQILGQGPKLLIQFQNNGVVDDSQLPKDRFSAERLKGVDSTLKIQPAKLEDSAVYLCASTRDSYSYEQYFGPGTRLTVT.

The chain is built from TRBV6-5 and TRBJ2-1; 7 bases align to TRBD1. Germline V gene data show CDR1 as MNHEY and CDR2 as SVGAGI. This CDR3 has 14 residues. Germline trimming cut 6 bases from V and 7 bases from J; bases unmatched to any gene: 9. CDR3 bases: TGTGCCAGCAGCTGGACAGGTTTGTCTAATGAGCAGTTCTTC. Amino acids: CASSWTGLSNEQFF.

The chain links TRBV6-5 to TRBJ2-7, with D possibly TRBD2 on 6 matching bases. This CDR3 spans 14 amino acids. Germline assignment: CDR1 MNHEY and CDR2 SVGAGI. Trimming removed 6 bases at V and 3 bases at J, with 15 bases between. This chain's CDR3 is CASSPATGDYEQYF. CDR3 coding DNA: TGTGCCAGCAGCCCAGCCACGGGGGACTACGAGCAGTACTTC.

V gene TRBV29-1 combines with J gene TRBJ2-5; D unresolved. The J call may be in error: the DNA end matches TRBJ2-7 better. Germline loops: CDR1 SQVTM, CDR2 ANQGSEA. The CDR3 runs to 12 residues. In DNA form, the CDR3 reads TGCAGCGTTCAGACTGGAACCTACGAGCAGTACTTC. It specifies CSVQTGTYEQYF.

The chain links TRBV6-5 to TRBJ1-5, with 7 bases matching TRBD1. Per the germline V gene, CDR1 is MNHEY and CDR2 is SVGAGI. V trimming: 5 bases; J trimming: 4 bases; junction bases outside the gene matches: 5. The CDR3 length is 14 residues. Here the CDR3 DNA reads TGTGCCAGCAGTCTCGGGGACAGTAATCAGCCCCAGCATTTT. It encodes CASSLGDSNQPQHF.

The chain combines TRBV7-2 with TRBJ2-3; 7 nucleotides agree with TRBD2. CDR1 and CDR2 (germline): SGHTA, FQGNSA. The CDR3 runs to 16 residues. V lost 3 bases and J lost 2; bases outside the gene matches: 8. The CDR3 sequence is CASSLAKRDATDTQYF. DNA for the CDR3: TGTGCCAGCAGCTTGGCTAAGCGGGACGCCACAGATACGCAGTATTTT.

The chain couples TRBV5-1 to TRBJ2-3; D remains unclear. The CDR3 loop spans 16 amino acids. In germline, CDR1 is SGHRS, CDR2 YFSETQ. V lost 3 bases, J lost 0 bases, and 14 bases lay in between. DNA of the CDR3: TGCGCCAGCAGCTCCTCCTTGATTTCTAGCACAGATACGCAGTATTTT. It is translated as CASSSSLISSTDTQYF.

The gene calls are TRBV5-1 and TRBJ2-7; D is tentatively TRBD1 or TRBD2 (5 bases each). Germline V CDR1 and CDR2: SGHRS, YFSETQ. This CDR3 comprises 13 residues. Trimming removed 4 bases from V and 2 bases from J, with 10 bases in between. CDR3 in DNA: TGCGCCAGCAGCGGGGGTGGCCCCTACGAGCAGTACTTC. This gives the protein CASSGGGPYEQYF.

The gene calls are TRBV4-2 and TRBJ2-3, with TRBD1 as a possible D gene (5 bases). The V gene's germline CDR1 is LGHNA and CDR2 YNFKEQ. The length of the CDR3 is 17 residues. Trimming took 0 bases from V and 4 from J, leaving 17 bases between them. The CDR3 loop reads CASSQDYIGVDADTQYF. The CDR3 DNA is TGTGCCAGCAGCCAAGATTATATAGGGGTTGACGCAGATACGCAGTATTTT.

This rearrangement joins TRBV7-2 to TRBJ1-5; no clear D gene. Germline-derived CDR1 and CDR2 are SGHTA and FQGNSA. CDR3 size: 15 residues. V lost 4 bases and J lost 3, with 13 bases in between. The CDR3 protein is CASSSSSGNNQPQHF. The CDR3 nucleotides read TGTGCCAGCAGCTCCTCCTCGGGAAACAATCAGCCCCAGCATTTT. Combining the CDR3 with reference TRBV7-2 and TRBJ1-5 gives the whole variable domain GAGVSQSPSNKVTEKGKDVELRCDPISGHTALYWYRQSLGQGLEFLIYFQGNSAPDKSGLPSDRFSAERTGGSVSTLTIQRTQQEDSAVYLCASSSSSGNNQPQHFGDGTRLSIL.

The CDR3 spells CAIRASNTGELFF. For the CDR3, the DNA is TGTGCCATCAGAGCTTCCAACACCGGGGAGCTGTTTTTT. J is TRBJ2-2 and V is TRBV10-3; no clear D gene. The V end was cut by 6 bases, the J end by 2 bases, with 7 bases between. Germline V gives CDR1 ENHRY, CDR2 SYGVKD. This CDR3 region has 13 residues.

The V gene is TRBV6-5, the J gene TRBJ1-4; D perhaps matches TRBD1 (5 bases). V dropped 5 bases and J dropped 7 bases, with 14 bases sitting between them. Germline V gives CDR1 MNHEY, CDR2 SVGAGI. The CDR3 is made up of 14 amino acids. CDR3 region: CASSAGRAGEKLFF. DNA for the CDR3: TGTGCCAGCAGTGCGGGACGTGCCGGTGAAAAACTGTTTTTT.

The chain recombines TRBV6-5 with TRBJ1-2; no clear D gene. V lost 5 bases and J 4 bases, leaving 5 bases between the germline ends. The CDR3 extends over 11 amino acids. CDR1 is MNHEY and CDR2 is SVGAGI in the germline V gene. Here the CDR3 DNA reads TGTGCCAGCAGTGGTGCCTATGGCTACACCTTC. This translates into CASSGAYGYTF.

The chain couples TRBV6-5 to TRBJ2-3; D unclear. The germline CDR1 and CDR2 sequences are MNHEY and SVGAGI. This CDR3 region has 12 residues. V was trimmed by 5 bases and J by 4 bases, leaving 7 bases between them. The CDR3 coding sequence is TGTGCCAGCAGTCAAGTCCCAGATACGCAGTATTTT. Amino acids: CASSQVPDTQYF.

This sequence joins TRBV18 and TRBJ2-5; possible D gene TRBD1, 6 bases. This CDR3 has 15 residues. In germline, CDR1 is KGHSH, CDR2 LQKENI. The germline V and J ends were trimmed by 1 base and 1 base, with 10 bases remaining between them. The chain's CDR3 is CASSPLGTFQETQYF. As DNA, the CDR3 is TGTGCCAGCTCACCACTCGGGACATTCCAAGAGACCCAGTACTTC. Using reference TRBV18 and TRBJ2-5 for the parts outside the CDR3, the full variable domain is NAGVMQNPRHLVRRRGQEARLRCSPMKGHSHVYWYRQLPEEGLKFMVYLQKENIIDESGMPKERFSAEFPKEGPSILRIQQVVRGDSAAYFCASSPLGTFQETQYFGPGTRLLVL.

The CDR3 protein is CASSSGTGGGQPQHF. The CDR3 coding sequence is TGTGCCAGTAGTTCTGGGACAGGGGGCGGTCAGCCCCAGCATTTT. The rearrangement joins TRBV19 to TRBJ1-5; 12 bases agree with TRBD1. CDR1 is LNHDA and CDR2 is SQIVND in the germline V gene (reference sequence). This CDR3 region has 15 residues. V gave up 5 bases and J gave up 6 bases; unmatched junction bases: 5.

This clone occurred a few times. This chain links TRBV7-2 with TRBJ1-1, with D unclear. CDR3 length equals 15 residues. Germline lookup yields CDR1 SGHTA and CDR2 FQGNSA. Trimming left V 0 bases short and J 7 bases short, with 15 bases between. As DNA, the CDR3 is TGTGCCAGCAGCTTAGCTAGGTGGGCGCGGGGTGAAGCTTTCTTT. Translated: CASSLARWARGEAFF.

This clone is a singleton in its sample. The chain joins TRBV29-1 to TRBJ1-1, with 8 bases identical to TRBD1. Trimming removed 7 bases from V and 1 base from J; junction bases left unmatched: 11. The CDR3 spans 15 residues. Per the germline V gene, CDR1 is SQVTM and CDR2 is ANQGSEA. As DNA, the CDR3 is TGCAGCGCCGGATCGCTCGGACAGGGGAACACTGAAGCTTTCTTT. It encodes CSAGSLGQGNTEAFF.

The chain combines TRBV27 with TRBJ2-6; D gene ambiguous. Germline CDR1 is MNHEY and CDR2 is SMNVEV (reference sequence). The CDR3 is made up of 17 amino acids. V lost 4 bases, J lost 0 bases, and 13 bases lay in between. The CDR3 coding sequence is TGTGCCAGCAGTTCCCCCTCCAGGTTCTCTGGGGCCAACGTCCTGACTTTC. Translated: CASSSPSRFSGANVLTF.

V gene TRBV5-4 combines with J gene TRBJ2-7; no clear D. V was pared by 0 bases and J by 2 bases, with 12 bases between. Germline CDR1 and CDR2: SGHNT and YYREEE (reference sequence). The CDR3 loop spans 15 amino acids. The CDR3: CASSLAGSPAYEQYF. The CDR3 bases are TGTGCCAGCAGCTTGGCCGGCAGTCCGGCCTACGAGCAGTACTTC. The variable domain in full, with the rest retrieved from reference TRBV5-4 and TRBJ2-7, is ETGVTQSPTHLIKTRGQQVTLRCSSQSGHNTVSWYQQALGQGPQFIFQYYREEENGRGNFPPRFSGLQFPNYSSELNVNALELDDSALYLCASSLAGSPAYEQYFGPGTRLTVT.

The chain employs TRBV2 and TRBJ1-2; TRBD1 aligns across 11 bases. V shed 11 bases, J shed 3 bases, and the junction held 17 bases outside the gene matches. Germline V gene lookup returns CDR1 SNHLY and CDR2 FYNNEI. This CDR3 contains 17 residues. As DNA, the CDR3 is TGTGCCCGATTAGAGATGGACAGGGGGCAGAATCACTATGGCTACACCTTC. Residues: CARLEMDRGQNHYGYTF.

The J gene is TRBJ2-5, the V gene TRBV7-9, with D hard to call. The CDR3 extends over 11 amino acids. CDR1 is SEHNR and CDR2 is FQNEAQ in the germline V gene (reference sequence). Trimming took 4 bases from V and 5 from J, leaving 5 bases between them. DNA of the CDR3: TGTGCCAGCAGCTCTCCGGAGACCCAGTACTTC. Amino acids: CASSSPETQYF.

The chain combines TRBV7-2 with TRBJ2-7, with D uncertain. Germline CDR1 is SGHTA and CDR2 is FQGNSA. With 2 bases removed from V and 6 bases from J, the gap between germline ends came to 8 bases. There are 12 residues in the CDR3. The CDR3 coding sequence is TGTGCCAGCAGCTTACAAGGCTTCGAGCAGTACTTC. This sequence encodes CASSLQGFEQYF.